This T cell receptor (beta chain) appears in the sequencing data of a study of early T cells in non-severe SARS-CoV-2 infection. In TCRdb, the 5' RACE reads were re-called with MiXCR into one record per CDR3 protein. The data show approximately 83,000 distinct CDR3 sequences, with 14% to 15% seen just once and approximately 10% held by the top ten. Germline CDR1 reads LNHNV; CDR2 reads YYDKDF (reference sequence). This CDR3 contains 14 residues. V lost 8 bases and J lost 3, with 13 bases in between. The rearrangement links TRBV15 to TRBJ2-2; D might be TRBD1 or TRBD2, each matching 5 bases. The clonotype comes from an adult who was a healthcare worker with PCR-confirmed SARS-CoV-2 infection or an uninfected control (not recorded which). The sequencing input was whole blood. The CDR3 bases are TGTGCCACCGCTCGAGGGGCTCACACCGGGGAGCTGTTTTTT. Translating gives CATARGAHTGELFF.